The T cell receptor (beta chain) described here comes from a study of T-cell memory formation after mild COVID-19. Across the study: Among the donors, TCR clusters were largely specific to each donor. General observations from the study: Largely, contracting CD4+ clones fell within CM and EM, and contracting CD8+ clones within EMRA. Cross-reactive memory appears to have joined, as suggested by some responding clones showing up in pre-infection memory.

Turning to this clonotype: Its antigen is unidentified.

In TCRdb, the 5' RACE reads were re-called with MiXCR into one record per CDR3 protein. This table has around 450,000 distinct CDR3 sequences, approximately 24% appearing once. Trimming stripped 5 bases from V and 4 bases from J, with 15 bases between. Germline V gene lookup returns CDR1 DFQATT and CDR2 SNEGSKA (reference sequence). CDR3 length equals 14 residues. The chain joins TRBV20-1 to TRBJ1-5; D gene unclear. The receptor was derived from an adult woman who had mild COVID-19 (a few samples of this study predate the infection). Cell type and time point are not known. The sequenced material came from PBMCs or a T cell subset sorted from them (not recorded which). The CDR3 sequence: CSAFPGILNQPQHF. The CDR3 DNA is TGCAGTGCTTTCCCCGGGATCCTAAATCAGCCCCAGCATTTT.